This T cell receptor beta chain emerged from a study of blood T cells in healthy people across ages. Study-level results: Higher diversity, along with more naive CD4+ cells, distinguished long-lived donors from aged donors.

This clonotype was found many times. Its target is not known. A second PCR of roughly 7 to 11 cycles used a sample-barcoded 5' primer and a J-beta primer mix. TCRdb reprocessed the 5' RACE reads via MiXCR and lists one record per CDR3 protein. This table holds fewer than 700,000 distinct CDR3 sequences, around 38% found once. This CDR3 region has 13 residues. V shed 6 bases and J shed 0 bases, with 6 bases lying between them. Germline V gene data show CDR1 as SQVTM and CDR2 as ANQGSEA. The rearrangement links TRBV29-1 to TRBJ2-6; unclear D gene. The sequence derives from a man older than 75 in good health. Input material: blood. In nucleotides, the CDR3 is TGCAGCGTAATTAGCTCTGGGGCCAACGTCCTGACTTTC. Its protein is CSVISSGANVLTF.